This TCR beta chain comes out of a study of cytomegalovirus exposure and HLA in healthy donors. At the level of the study: Most donors, 70% to 85% of around 400 genotyped, fell in the Caucasian-associated ancestry cluster. Regarding the study as a whole: In a later analysis, a genetic analysis reported fewer productive-TCR N-insertions in an Asian-associated ancestry cluster than the cohort average.

Details on this clone: Antigen unknown.

Primers for the PCR totalled 60 Vbeta and 13 Jbeta. Here immunoSEQ multiplex PCR was the method, and the copy in TCRdb shows in-frame clones only, minus some. The data hold 200,000 or so clones, with 77% observed a single time. Per germline, CDR1 SQVTM and CDR2 ANQGSEA. V was pared by 5 bases and J by 0 bases, with 20 bases between. This CDR3 contains 17 residues. Donors were ostensibly healthy at sampling, although undocumented immune exposures were probable. The material sequenced was PBMCs. This clonotype was sampled from a woman aged 25 to 39 in good health and CMV-seropositive. The chain uses TRBV29-1 and TRBJ2-4; no definite D call. The CDR3 spells CSVPKAPLDLAKNIQYF. CDR3 coding DNA: TGCAGCGTTCCAAAGGCCCCTCTTGACTTAGCCAAAAACATTCAGTACTTC.